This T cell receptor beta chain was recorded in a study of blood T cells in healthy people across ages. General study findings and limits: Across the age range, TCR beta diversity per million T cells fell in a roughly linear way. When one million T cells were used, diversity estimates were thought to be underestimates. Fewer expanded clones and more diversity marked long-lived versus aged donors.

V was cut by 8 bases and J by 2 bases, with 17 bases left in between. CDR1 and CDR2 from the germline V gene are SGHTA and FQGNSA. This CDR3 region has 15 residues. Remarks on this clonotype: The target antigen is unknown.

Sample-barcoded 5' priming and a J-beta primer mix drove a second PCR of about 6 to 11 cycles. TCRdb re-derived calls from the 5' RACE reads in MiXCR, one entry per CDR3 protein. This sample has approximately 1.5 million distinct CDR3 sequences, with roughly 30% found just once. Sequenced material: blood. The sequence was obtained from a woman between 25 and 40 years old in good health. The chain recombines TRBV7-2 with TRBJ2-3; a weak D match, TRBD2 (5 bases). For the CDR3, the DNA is TGTGCCAGCCTCCGAAGCGGACTCATCACAGATACGCAGTATTTT. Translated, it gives CASLRSGLITDTQYF.